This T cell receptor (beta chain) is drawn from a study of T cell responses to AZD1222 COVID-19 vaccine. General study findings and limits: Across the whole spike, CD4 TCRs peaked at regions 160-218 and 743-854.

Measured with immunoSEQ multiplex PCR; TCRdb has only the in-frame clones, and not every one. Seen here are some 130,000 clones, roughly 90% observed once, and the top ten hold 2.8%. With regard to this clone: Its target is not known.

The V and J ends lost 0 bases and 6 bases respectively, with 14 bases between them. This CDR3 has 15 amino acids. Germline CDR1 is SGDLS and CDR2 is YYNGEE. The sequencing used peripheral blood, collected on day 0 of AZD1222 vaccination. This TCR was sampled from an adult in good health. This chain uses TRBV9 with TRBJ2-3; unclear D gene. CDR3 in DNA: TGTGCCAGCAGCGTAGACGGGCAGATTGGGGATACGCAGTATTTT. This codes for CASSVDGQIGDTQYF.